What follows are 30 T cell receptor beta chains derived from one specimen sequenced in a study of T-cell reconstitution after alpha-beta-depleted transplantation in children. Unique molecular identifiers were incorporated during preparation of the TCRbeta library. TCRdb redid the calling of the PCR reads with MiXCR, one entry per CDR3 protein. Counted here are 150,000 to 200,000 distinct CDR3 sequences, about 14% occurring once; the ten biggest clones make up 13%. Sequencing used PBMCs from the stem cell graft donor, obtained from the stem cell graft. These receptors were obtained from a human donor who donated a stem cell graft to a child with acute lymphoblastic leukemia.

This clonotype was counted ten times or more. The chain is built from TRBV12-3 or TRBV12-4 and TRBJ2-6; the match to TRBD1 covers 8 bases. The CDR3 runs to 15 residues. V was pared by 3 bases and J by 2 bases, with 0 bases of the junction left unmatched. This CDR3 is CASSLGQAGANVLTF. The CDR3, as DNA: TGTGCCAGCAGTTTGGGACAGGCTGGGGCCAACGTCCTGACTTTC.

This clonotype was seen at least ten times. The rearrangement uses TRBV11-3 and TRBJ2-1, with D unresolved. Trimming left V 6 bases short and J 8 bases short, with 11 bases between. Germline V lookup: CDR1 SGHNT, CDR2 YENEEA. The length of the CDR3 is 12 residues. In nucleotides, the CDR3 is TGTGCCAGCAGTCATTACTCGGATGAGCAGTTCTTC. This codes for CASSHYSDEQFF.

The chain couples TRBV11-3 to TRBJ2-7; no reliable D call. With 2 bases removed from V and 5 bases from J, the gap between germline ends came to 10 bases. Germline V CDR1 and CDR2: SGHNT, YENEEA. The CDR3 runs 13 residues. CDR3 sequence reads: CASSLTASNEQYF. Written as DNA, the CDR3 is TGTGCCAGCAGCTTAACGGCATCCAACGAGCAGTACTTC. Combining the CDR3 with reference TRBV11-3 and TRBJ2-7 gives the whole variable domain EAGVVQSPRYKIIEKKQPVAFWCNPISGHNTLYWYLQNLGQGPELLIRYENEEAVDDSQLPKDRFSAERLKGVDSTLKIQPAELGDSAVYLCASSLTASNEQYFGPGTRLTVT.

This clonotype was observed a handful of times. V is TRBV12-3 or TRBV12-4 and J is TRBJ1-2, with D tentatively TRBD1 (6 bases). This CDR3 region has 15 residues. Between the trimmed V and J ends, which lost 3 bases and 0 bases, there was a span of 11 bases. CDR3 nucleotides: TGTGCCAGCAGTTTCCAGGGGAGAGCTAACTATGGCTACACCTTC. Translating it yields CASSFQGRANYGYTF.

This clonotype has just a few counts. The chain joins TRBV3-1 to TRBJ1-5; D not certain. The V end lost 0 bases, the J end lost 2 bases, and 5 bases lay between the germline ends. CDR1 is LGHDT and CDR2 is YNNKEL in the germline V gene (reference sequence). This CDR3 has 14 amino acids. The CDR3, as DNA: TGTGCCAGCAGCCAAGATTCGGGCAATCAGCCCCAGCATTTT. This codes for CASSQDSGNQPQHF.

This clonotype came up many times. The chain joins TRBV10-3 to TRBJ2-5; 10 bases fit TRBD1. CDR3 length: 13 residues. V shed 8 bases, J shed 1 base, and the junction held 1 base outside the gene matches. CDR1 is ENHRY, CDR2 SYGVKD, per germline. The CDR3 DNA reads TGTGCCATCGGGGACAGGGGCCAAGAGACCCAGTACTTC. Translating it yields CAIGDRGQETQYF.

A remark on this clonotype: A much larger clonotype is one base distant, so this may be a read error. The CDR3 DNA reads TGCGCCAGCAGTGATGCCTACAATGAGCAGTTCTTC. Its protein product is CASSDAYNEQFF. The rearrangement links TRBV10-2 to TRBJ2-1; D is undetermined. This CDR3 is built from 12 residues. In germline, CDR1 is WSHSY, CDR2 SAAADI. Trimming took off 3 bases at V and 2 bases at J, with 2 bases between the two ends.

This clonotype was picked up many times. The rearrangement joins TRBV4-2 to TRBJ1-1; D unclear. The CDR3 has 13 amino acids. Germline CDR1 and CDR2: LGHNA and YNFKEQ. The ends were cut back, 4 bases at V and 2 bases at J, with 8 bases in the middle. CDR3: CASSLTRNTEAFF. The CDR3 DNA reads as TGTGCCAGCAGCCTGACACGAAACACTGAAGCTTTCTTT.

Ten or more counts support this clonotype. The CDR3 nucleotides are TGCGCCAGCAGCCCTGGACCGGCGTATGGGGCCAACGTCCTGACTTTC. Its protein is CASSPGPAYGANVLTF. This rearrangement joins TRBV5-1 to TRBJ2-6; the D is unclear. CDR1 and CDR2 from the germline V gene are SGHRS and YFSETQ. The CDR3 is 16 amino acids. The V gene lost 4 bases and the J gene lost 3 bases, with 14 bases spanning the gap.

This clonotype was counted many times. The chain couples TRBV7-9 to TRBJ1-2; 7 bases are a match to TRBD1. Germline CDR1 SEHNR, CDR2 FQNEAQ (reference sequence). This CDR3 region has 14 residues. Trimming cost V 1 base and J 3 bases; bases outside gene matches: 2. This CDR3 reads CASSLGGGDYGYTF. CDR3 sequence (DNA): TGTGCCAGCAGCTTAGGAGGGGGCGACTATGGCTACACCTTC.

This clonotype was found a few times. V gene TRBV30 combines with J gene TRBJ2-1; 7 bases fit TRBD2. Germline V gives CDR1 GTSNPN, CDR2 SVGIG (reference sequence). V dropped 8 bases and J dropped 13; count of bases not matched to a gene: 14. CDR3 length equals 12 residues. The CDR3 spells CARSIGRAEQFF. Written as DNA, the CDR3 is TGTGCCCGCTCGATAGGGAGGGCCGAACAGTTCTTC.

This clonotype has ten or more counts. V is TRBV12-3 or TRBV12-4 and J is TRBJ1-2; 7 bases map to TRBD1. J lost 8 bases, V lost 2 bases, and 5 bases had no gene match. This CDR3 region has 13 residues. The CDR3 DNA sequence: TGTGCCAGCAGTTTACGGAGGGGGCAAGGCTACACCTTC. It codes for CASSLRRGQGYTF.

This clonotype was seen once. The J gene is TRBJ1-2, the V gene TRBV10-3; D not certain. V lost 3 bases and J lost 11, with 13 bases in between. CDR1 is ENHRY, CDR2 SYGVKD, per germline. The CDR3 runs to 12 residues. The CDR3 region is CAISDGDVGYTF. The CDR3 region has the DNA TGTGCCATCAGTGATGGAGACGTAGGTTACACCTTC.

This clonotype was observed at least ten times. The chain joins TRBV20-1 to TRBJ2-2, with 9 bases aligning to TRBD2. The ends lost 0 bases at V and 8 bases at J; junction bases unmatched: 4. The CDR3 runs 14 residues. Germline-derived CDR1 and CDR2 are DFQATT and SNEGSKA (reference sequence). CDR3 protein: CSAREASGTGELFF. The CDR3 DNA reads TGCAGTGCTAGAGAGGCTAGCGGGACGGGGGAGCTGTTTTTT.

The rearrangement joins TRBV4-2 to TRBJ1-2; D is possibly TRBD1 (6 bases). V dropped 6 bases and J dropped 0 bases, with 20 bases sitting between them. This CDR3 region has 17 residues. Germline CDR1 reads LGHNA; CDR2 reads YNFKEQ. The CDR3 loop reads CASRQRVRGLSNYGYTF. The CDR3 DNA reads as TGTGCCAGCAGACAACGGGTCAGGGGCCTTTCTAACTATGGCTACACCTTC.

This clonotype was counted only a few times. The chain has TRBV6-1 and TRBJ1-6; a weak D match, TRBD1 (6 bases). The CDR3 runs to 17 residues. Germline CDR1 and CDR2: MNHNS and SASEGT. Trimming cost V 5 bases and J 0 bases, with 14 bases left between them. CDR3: CASSKRQESSYNSPLHF. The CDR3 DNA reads TGTGCCAGCAGTAAGAGACAGGAGAGCTCCTATAATTCACCCCTCCACTTT.

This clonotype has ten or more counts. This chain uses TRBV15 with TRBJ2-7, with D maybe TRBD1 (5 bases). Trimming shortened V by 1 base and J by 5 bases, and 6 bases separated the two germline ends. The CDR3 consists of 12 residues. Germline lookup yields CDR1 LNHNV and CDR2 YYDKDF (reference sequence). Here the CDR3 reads CATSRVGDEQYF. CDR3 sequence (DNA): TGTGCCACCAGCAGAGTAGGGGACGAGCAGTACTTC.

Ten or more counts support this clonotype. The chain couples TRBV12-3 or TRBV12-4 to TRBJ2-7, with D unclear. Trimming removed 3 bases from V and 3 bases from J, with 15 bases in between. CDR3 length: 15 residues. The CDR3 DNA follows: TGTGCCAGCAGTTTTCTGGGCCCGTCGATCTACGAGCAGTACTTC. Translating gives CASSFLGPSIYEQYF.

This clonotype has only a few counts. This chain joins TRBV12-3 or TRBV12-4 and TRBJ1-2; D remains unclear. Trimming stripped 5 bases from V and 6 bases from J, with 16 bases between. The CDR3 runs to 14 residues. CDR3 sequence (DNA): TGTGCCAGCAGTCAGGCTATGGAGGGAGATGGCTACACCTTC. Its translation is CASSQAMEGDGYTF.

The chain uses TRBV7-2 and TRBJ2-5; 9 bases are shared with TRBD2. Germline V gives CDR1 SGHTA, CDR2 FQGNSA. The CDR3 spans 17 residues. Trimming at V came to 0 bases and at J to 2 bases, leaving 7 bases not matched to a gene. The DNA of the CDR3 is TGTGCCAGCAGCTTAGCCCCTAGCGGGATAGGGCAAGAGACCCAGTACTTC. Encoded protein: CASSLAPSGIGQETQYF.

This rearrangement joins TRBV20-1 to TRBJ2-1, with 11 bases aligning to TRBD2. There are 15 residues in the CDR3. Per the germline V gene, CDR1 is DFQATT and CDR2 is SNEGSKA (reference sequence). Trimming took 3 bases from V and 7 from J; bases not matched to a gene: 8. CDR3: CSASPTSGRRNEQFF. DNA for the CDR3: TGCAGTGCTAGTCCAACTAGCGGGAGAAGAAATGAGCAGTTCTTC.

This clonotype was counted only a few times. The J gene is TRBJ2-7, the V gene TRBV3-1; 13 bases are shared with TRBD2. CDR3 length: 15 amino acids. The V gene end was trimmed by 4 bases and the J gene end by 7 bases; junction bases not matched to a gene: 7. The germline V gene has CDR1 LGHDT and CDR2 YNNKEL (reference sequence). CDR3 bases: TGTGCCAGCAGCCCCCCGGGACTAGCGGGAATGGAGCAGTACTTC. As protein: CASSPPGLAGMEQYF.

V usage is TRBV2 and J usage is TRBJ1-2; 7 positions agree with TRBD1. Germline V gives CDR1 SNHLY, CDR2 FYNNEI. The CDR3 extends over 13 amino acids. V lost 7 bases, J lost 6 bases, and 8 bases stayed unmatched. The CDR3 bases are TGTGCCAGCACTACAGAACAGGGGAATGGCTACACCTTC. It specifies CASTTEQGNGYTF.

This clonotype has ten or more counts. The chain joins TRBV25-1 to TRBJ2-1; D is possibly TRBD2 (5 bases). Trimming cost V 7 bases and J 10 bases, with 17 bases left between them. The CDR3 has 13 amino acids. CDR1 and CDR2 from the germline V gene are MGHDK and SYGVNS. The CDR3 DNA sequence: TGTGCCAGCACCCCCGCCCGGACTCAGGAGCAGTTCTTC. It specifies CASTPARTQEQFF.

The CDR3 coding sequence is TGTGCCAGCAGCTACCGACAGGGGGGGAGCACTGAAGCTTTCTTT. Its protein is CASSYRQGGSTEAFF. The V call is TRBV7-9, the J call TRBJ1-1; the match to TRBD1 covers 9 bases. V lost 4 bases, J lost 4 bases, and 7 bases stayed unmatched. Germline loops: CDR1 SEHNR, CDR2 FQNEAQ (reference sequence). The CDR3 consists of 15 residues.

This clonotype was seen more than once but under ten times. CDR3 DNA: TGCAGCGTTGCCTCATATCCCGGGACTAGCGGGACAAGTTACAATGAGCAGTTCTTC. Encoded protein: CSVASYPGTSGTSYNEQFF. The V and J genes are TRBV29-1 and TRBJ2-1, with 13 bases identical to TRBD2. V gave up 4 bases and J gave up 4 bases; unmatched junction bases: 16. Germline V gene data show CDR1 as SQVTM and CDR2 as ANQGSEA. The CDR3 totals 19 residues.

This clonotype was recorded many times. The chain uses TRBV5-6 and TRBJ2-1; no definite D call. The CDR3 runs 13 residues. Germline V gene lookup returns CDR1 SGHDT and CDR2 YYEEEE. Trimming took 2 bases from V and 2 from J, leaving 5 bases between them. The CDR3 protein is CASSFAPYNEQFF. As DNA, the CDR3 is TGTGCCAGCAGCTTTGCCCCCTACAATGAGCAGTTCTTC. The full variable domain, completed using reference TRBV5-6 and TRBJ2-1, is DAGVTQSPTHLIKTRGQQVTLRCSPKSGHDTVSWYQQALGQGPQFIFQYYEEEERQRGNFPDRFSGHQFPNYSSELNVNALLLGDSALYLCASSFAPYNEQFFGPGTRLTVL.

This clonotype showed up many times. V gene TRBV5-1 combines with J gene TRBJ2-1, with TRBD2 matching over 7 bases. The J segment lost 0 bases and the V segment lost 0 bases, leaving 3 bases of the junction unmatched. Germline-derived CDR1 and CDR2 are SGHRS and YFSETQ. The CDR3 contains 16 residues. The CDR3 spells CASSLGSGTSYNEQFF. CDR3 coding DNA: TGCGCCAGCAGCTTGGGAAGCGGGACCTCCTACAATGAGCAGTTCTTC.

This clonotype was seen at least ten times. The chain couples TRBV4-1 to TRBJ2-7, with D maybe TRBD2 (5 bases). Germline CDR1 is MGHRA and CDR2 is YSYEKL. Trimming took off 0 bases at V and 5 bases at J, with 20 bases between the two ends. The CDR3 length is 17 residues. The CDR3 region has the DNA TGCGCCAGCAGCCAAGATCGGGGTCCTATGAAGGCCCACGAGCAGTACTTC. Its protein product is CASSQDRGPMKAHEQYF.

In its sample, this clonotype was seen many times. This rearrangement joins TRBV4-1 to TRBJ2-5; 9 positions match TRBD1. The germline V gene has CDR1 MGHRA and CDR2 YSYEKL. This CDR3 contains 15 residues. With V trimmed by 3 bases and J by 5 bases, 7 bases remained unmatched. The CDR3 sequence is CASSQYRDRDETQYF. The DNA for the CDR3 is TGCGCCAGCAGCCAGTACCGGGACAGGGATGAGACCCAGTACTTC.